The 16 T cell receptor beta chains reported below all come from one sample, sequenced in a study of identical twins. TCRdb reprocessed the 5' RACE reads with MiXCR, giving one entry per CDR3 protein. The top ten clones hold less than 2.5% of a sample with hundreds of thousands of distinct CDR3 sequences, roughly 8.6% of them seen once. This sample also appeared in a second study, on yellow fever vaccine responses in identical twins.

The sequencing sample was made of memory (CD45RO+) T cells sorted from blood. These receptors originate from a woman aged 18-30 years in good health.

The chain is built from TRBV3-1 and TRBJ1-4, with D unclear. Germline CDR1 LGHDT, CDR2 YNNKEL (reference sequence). The V and J ends lost 7 bases and 4 bases respectively, with 16 bases between them. CDR3 length equals 15 residues. The CDR3 coding sequence is TGTGCCAGCACCGGCCGGCTAGGCTATAATGAAAAACTGTTTTTT. Translated: CASTGRLGYNEKLFF.

This clonotype has ten or more counts. The chain couples TRBV7-8 to TRBJ1-1; D may be TRBD1 (5 bases). The CDR3 totals 13 residues. V was clipped by 4 bases and J by 5 bases, with 11 bases between them. The germline gives CDR1 SGHVS, CDR2 FQNEAQ. CDR3 in DNA: TGTGCCAGCAGCTCCACCAGGGAGACTGAAGCTTTCTTT. Translating gives CASSSTRETEAFF.

This clonotype was counted only a few times. The J gene is TRBJ2-6, the V gene TRBV25-1; 8 nucleotides align to TRBD1. This CDR3 has 18 amino acids. The trim removed 8 bases at V and 4 bases at J, leaving 16 bases unmatched. Germline V gene lookup returns CDR1 MGHDK and CDR2 SYGVNS. CDR3 region: CASSPSGTGTLGANVLTF. The CDR3 DNA reads as TGTGCCAGCTCACCCTCCGGGACAGGTACTCTGGGGGCCAACGTCCTGACTTTC.

This clonotype was seen ten or more times. V gene TRBV7-2 combines with J gene TRBJ2-7; D ambiguous. The CDR3 covers 13 residues. Trimming took 3 bases from V and 2 from J, leaving 8 bases between them. The germline V gene encodes CDR1 SGHTA and CDR2 FQGNSA. The CDR3 loop is CASSFGRTYEQYF. The CDR3 nucleotides read TGTGCCAGCAGCTTTGGGCGAACCTACGAGCAGTACTTC.

The chain employs TRBV11-2 and TRBJ1-5, with 8 bases that match TRBD1. CDR3 length equals 15 residues. V trimming: 5 bases; J trimming: 5 bases; junction bases outside the gene matches: 8. Germline CDR1 reads SGHAT; CDR2 reads FQNNGV. As DNA, the CDR3 is TGTGCCAGCAGCATGACAGGGGCTGGGGATCAGCCCCAGCATTTT. This translates into CASSMTGAGDQPQHF.

This CDR3 is CASLKGQGYGYTF. CDR3 bases: TGCGCCAGCCTGAAGGGACAGGGCTATGGCTACACCTTC. The chain uses TRBV10-2 and TRBJ1-2; 9 bases agree with TRBD1. The germline V gene encodes CDR1 WSHSY and CDR2 SAAADI. CDR3 length: 13 amino acids. After removal of 8 bases from V and 4 bases from J, the junction contained 5 bases not matched to a gene.

This chain's CDR3 is CASSQVGGKGQSSGANVLTF. The CDR3 region has the DNA TGTGCCAGCAGCCAAGTTGGGGGGAAGGGACAGAGCTCTGGGGCCAACGTCCTGACTTTC. V is TRBV14 and J is TRBJ2-6; maybe TRBD1 (7 bases). CDR1 is SGHDN and CDR2 is FVKESK in the germline V gene. The V end was cut by 1 base, the J end by 0 bases, with 19 bases between. The length of the CDR3 is 20 residues. The variable domain in full, completed from reference TRBV14 and TRBJ2-6, reads EAGVTQFPSHSVIEKGQTVTLRCDPISGHDNLYWYRRVMGKEIKFLLHFVKESKQDESGMPNNRFLAERTGGTYSTLKVQPAELEDSGVYFCASSQVGGKGQSSGANVLTFGAGSRLTVL.

The V and J genes are TRBV9 and TRBJ2-7; TRBD1 might be the D (5 bases). Trimming left V 0 bases short and J 3 bases short, with 10 bases between. Germline-derived CDR1 and CDR2 are SGDLS and YYNGEE. The length of the CDR3 is 14 residues. The CDR3 spells CASSVGPGNYEQYF. The CDR3 DNA follows: TGTGCCAGCAGCGTAGGCCCAGGGAACTACGAGCAGTACTTC. Using reference TRBV9 and TRBJ2-7 for the parts outside the CDR3, the full variable domain is DSGVTQTPKHLITATGQRVTLRCSPRSGDLSVYWYQQSLDQGLQFLIQYYNGEERAKGNILERFSAQQFPDLHSELNLSSLELGDSALYFCASSVGPGNYEQYFGPGTRLTVT.

This clonotype was counted only a few times. The chain combines TRBV7-8 with TRBJ1-1, with 9 bases fitting TRBD1. The CDR3 contains 18 residues. Unmatched junction bases numbered 19, after V lost 5 bases and J lost 6 bases. Germline V gene lookup returns CDR1 SGHVS and CDR2 FQNEAQ. The DNA of the CDR3 is TGTGCCAGCAGCCAATTATTTGACAGGGGGGGAGGGATGCCTGAAGCTTTCTTT. Amino acids: CASSQLFDRGGGMPEAFF.

V usage is TRBV11-2 and J usage is TRBJ1-1, with D possibly matching TRBD1 (6 bases). Deletions cut 5 bases from V and 1 base from J, with 20 bases between. This CDR3 has 17 residues. Germline CDR1 reads SGHAT; CDR2 reads FQNNGV. CDR3 coding DNA: TGTGCCAGCAGCGCCGCTGGGGGCAGGGGAGAGAACACTGAAGCTTTCTTT. Encoded protein: CASSAAGGRGENTEAFF.

In this sample, this clonotype turned up many times. This rearrangement joins TRBV3-1 to TRBJ1-3; no clear D. V gave up 7 bases and J gave up 0 bases, with 13 bases separating them. CDR3 size: 15 residues. CDR1 LGHDT and CDR2 YNNKEL come from the germline V gene (reference sequence). CDR3 residues: CASNHFEDSGNTIYF. CDR3 in DNA: TGTGCCAGCAACCACTTTGAGGACTCTGGAAACACCATATATTTT.

V usage is TRBV27 and J usage is TRBJ2-7; D gene uncertain. V was clipped by 1 base and J by 2 bases, with 9 bases between them. Germline V gene data show CDR1 as MNHEY and CDR2 as SMNVEV (reference sequence). The CDR3 sequence is 14 residues long. For the CDR3, the DNA is TGTGCCAGCAGTTTATTGGGCAGCACCTACGAGCAGTACTTC. Protein sequence: CASSLLGSTYEQYF.

This clonotype was detected ten times or more. This chain connects TRBV6-1 to TRBJ2-1; a possible D gene is TRBD1 (6 bases). Germline-derived CDR1 and CDR2 are MNHNS and SASEGT. Trimming removed 7 bases at V and 9 bases at J, with 16 bases between. The CDR3 runs 13 residues. The CDR3 DNA sequence: TGTGCCAGCACTGCGACAGGTCCTAGTGAGCAGTTCTTC. It specifies CASTATGPSEQFF.

This clonotype was observed many times. The chain recombines TRBV6-1 with TRBJ1-5; 10 nucleotides align to TRBD1. V lost 6 bases to trimming and J lost 6 bases; unmatched junction nucleotides: 2. Germline V gives CDR1 MNHNS, CDR2 SASEGT. The CDR3 totals 13 residues. CDR3 sequence (DNA): TGTGCCAGCAGCGGGACAGGGGTTCAGCCCCAGCATTTT. Amino acids: CASSGTGVQPQHF.

This CDR3 reads CASSFIIRESGRNSPLHF. CDR3 nucleotides: TGTGCCAGCAGTTTCATCATTAGGGAATCAGGGCGGAATTCACCCCTCCACTTT. This chain joins TRBV21-1 and TRBJ1-6; the table gives TRBD1 as D, unverified against the DNA. TRBV21-1 is a pseudogene segment. The CDR3 length is 18 residues.

This clonotype was observed a handful of times. This rearrangement joins TRBV6-2 or TRBV6-3 to TRBJ2-1; unclear D gene. With 2 bases removed from V and 3 bases from J, the gap between germline ends came to 17 bases. The germline CDR1 and CDR2 sequences are MNHEY and SVGEGT. The CDR3 consists of 17 residues. CDR3 amino acids: CASSYLFFGADYNEQFF. In nucleotides, the CDR3 is TGTGCCAGCAGTTACCTTTTTTTTGGCGCCGACTACAATGAGCAGTTCTTC.